A selection of T cell receptor beta chains follows, all from one sample in a study of T cells after posttransplantation cyclophosphamide. Method: immunoSEQ multiplex PCR; TCRdb's copy keeps in-frame clones and lacks some. The sample has approximately 26,000 clones; roughly 85% are singletons. Specimen: PBMCs. These receptors were obtained from a man aged 50 to 59. Each CDR3 is given with its conserved first and last residue. The D gene is left open where the match is weak. Size tells how often a clone was seen (once, few, many) or the class of an expanded clone, and some rows leave it out.

. . TRBJ1-1 TRBV4-1 TGCGCCAGCAGCCAAGAGCCCAGGGGTAATAAGGCTGAAGCTTTCTTT CASSQEPRGNKAEAFF
. . TRBJ1-6 TRBV28 TGTGCCAGCAGTTTTTCCAATTCCCCCCTCCACTTT CASSFSNSPLHF
TRBD1 . TRBJ2-1 TRBV29-1 TGCAGCGCCGGGACAGGTGGTAAGAATGAGCAGTTCTTC CSAGTGGKNEQFF
TRBD1 . TRBJ2-7 TRBV18 TGTGCCAGTCCGAAACGGGACAGTTTCTACGAGCAGTACTTC CASPKRDSFYEQYF
. . TRBJ2-6 TRBV19 TGTGCTTCAGGGTGGGGGGCCAACGTCCTGACTTTC CASGWGANVLTF
. few TRBJ1-1 TRBV10-1 TGCGCCAGCAGTAGAGGAACTGAAGCTTTCTTT CASSRGTEAFF
. . TRBJ1-3 TRBV19 TGTGCCAGTAGTAGTAGAGGAAACACCATATATTTT CASSSRGNTIYF
. . TRBJ1-3 TRBV5-1 TGCGCCAGCAGCTTGGGGCCCTCTGGAAACACCATATATTTT CASSLGPSGNTIYF
. . TRBJ1-1 TRBV28 TGTGCCAGCAGTTTATCTGAGGTCGCTAAAGCTTTCTTT CASSLSEVAKAFF
. . TRBJ2-7 TRBV15 TGTGCCACCAGCAGAGGTGTTCGCGAGCAGTACTTC CATSRGVREQYF
TRBD1 . TRBJ1-1 TRBV10-2 TGCGCCAGCAGGGCTACCGGGACAGCGAACACTGAAGCTTTCTTT CASRATGTANTEAFF
. . TRBJ1-2 TRBV10-3 TGTGCCATTTCAGGGGATTTTAACTATGGCTACACCTTC CAISGDFNYGYTF
TRBD1 . TRBJ1-1 TRBV29-1 TGCAGCGCACGGACAGGGGGAATGAGCACTGAAGCTTTCTTT CSARTGGMSTEAFF
TRBD2 once TRBJ2-1 TRBV11-1 TGTGCCAGCAGTCCTGGGGGGGGTGAGCAGTTCTTC CASSPGGGEQFF
TRBD1 . TRBJ2-5 TRBV19 TGTGCCAGTAGTATGAGAACAGGGGGCGCGGGCGAGACCCAGTACTTC CASSMRTGGAGETQYF
. . TRBJ1-2 TRBV18 TGTGCCAGCTCACCCGGGGAAGTTGGCTACACCTTC CASSPGEVGYTF
. . TRBJ2-7 TRBV13 TGTGCCAGCAGCCCCCAGCGGTCCCCCTACGAGCAGTACTTC CASSPQRSPYEQYF
TRBD1 . TRBJ2-5 TRBV7-9 TGTGCCAGCAGCTTAGCGACAGGGGGACAGGGGACCCAGTACTTC CASSLATGGQGTQYF
. . TRBJ2-1 TRBV11-2 TGTGCCAGCAGCTCCCTCACACCAGAATCCTACAATGAGCAGTTCTTC CASSSLTPESYNEQFF
. . TRBJ2-5 TRBV11-3 TGTGCCAGCAGCCCTTCGGAGCAAGAGACCCAGTACTTC CASSPSEQETQYF
. once TRBJ1-1 TRBV5-1 TGCGCCAGCAGCTCGAGGGCAGGGAGGGACACTGAAGCTTTCTTT CASSSRAGRDTEAFF
TRBD1 . TRBJ2-7 TRBV2 TGTGCCAGCAGTGAAGCCGGGACAGGGCCCTACGAGCAGTACTTC CASSEAGTGPYEQYF
TRBD2 . TRBJ2-3 TRBV5-5 TGTGCCAGCAGCGGGAAAGCTAGCGGCACTAGCACAGATACGCAGTATTTT CASSGKASGTSTDTQYF
TRBD2 . TRBJ2-5 TRBV7-8 TGTGCCAGCAGCCCGAGACTAGCGGGAGCCCTAGAGACCCAGTACTTC CASSPRLAGALETQYF
. . TRBJ1-1 TRBV6-1 TGTGCCAGCAGGGTGTGGACATTCGGGAACACTGAAGCTTTCTTT CASRVWTFGNTEAFF